This TCR beta chain was profiled in a study of T cells in localized non-small cell lung cancer. TCRdb's copy holds only in-frame clones and misses some; the assay was immunoSEQ multiplex PCR. The sample consists of tens of thousands of clones, roughly nine tenths of them appearing once. The V end lost 5 bases, the J end lost 9 bases, and 17 bases lay between the germline ends. From germline, CDR1 is SGHNT and CDR2 YENEEA. This CDR3 is 14 amino acids long. About this clone: Its cognate antigen is unknown.

Findings and limits, study-wide: Higher blood T cell density tracked longer overall survival. The appearance of a median about 62 of the top 100 tumor clones was seen in adjacent lung. Uninvolved adjacent lung showed higher T cell clonality than tumor.

This clonotype originated in a man between 40 and 70 years old with stage III lung adenocarcinoma. The starting material was peripheral blood mononuclear cells, obtained before any cancer treatment. The genes are TRBV11-3 and TRBJ2-1; tentative D call: TRBD2 (6 bases). The CDR3 sequence is CASSTIAGGVEQFF. The CDR3 region has the DNA TGTGCCAGCAGCACAATCGCGGGCGGGGTTGAGCAGTTCTTC.